The 15 T cell receptor beta chains listed next were all sequenced from one sample in a study of CD8+ T cells in alopecia areata. As to treatment: oral pan-JAK inhibitor, 5-10 mg twice daily. RNA extraction and reverse transcription yielded cDNA as sequencing template. Sequencing was performed with immunoSEQ multiplex PCR; in TCRdb, only in-frame clones are kept and a portion is missing. The sample gives hundreds of thousands of clones, 50% to 75% of which show up once; about 0.93% is in the top ten. The material was CD4+ T cells sorted from blood, obtained between weeks 51 and 54, from a patient treated with tofacitinib. These receptors were collected from a human donor with alopecia areata.

This clone was observed at least ten times. J is TRBJ2-3 and V is TRBV9, with a possible D match to TRBD2 (6 bases). V was clipped by 2 bases and J by 2 bases, with 12 bases between them. CDR1 is SGDLS and CDR2 is YYNGEE in the germline V gene. The CDR3 spans 15 residues. Here the CDR3 reads CASSVRGGTTDTQYF. CDR3 coding DNA: TGTGCCAGCAGCGTTCGTGGGGGGACCACAGATACGCAGTATTTT.

The J gene is TRBJ1-6, the V gene TRBV9; TRBD1 agrees at 9 bases. The CDR3 runs 15 residues. The V gene end was trimmed by 4 bases and the J gene end by 8 bases; junction bases not matched to a gene: 7. The germline V gene encodes CDR1 SGDLS and CDR2 YYNGEE. The DNA of the CDR3 is TGTGCCAGCAGCACTATACAGGGGGCCTATTCACCCCTCCACTTT. It specifies CASSTIQGAYSPLHF.

The rearrangement links TRBV30 to TRBJ1-1, with a possible D match to TRBD1 (6 bases). The CDR3 has 17 amino acids. In germline, CDR1 is GTSNPN, CDR2 SVGIG (reference sequence). The V end lost 2 bases, the J end lost 3 bases, and 22 bases lay between the germline ends. The CDR3 protein is CAWSHPGGRSADTEAFF. The CDR3 region has the DNA TGTGCCTGGAGTCACCCGGGGGGGCGAAGTGCAGACACTGAAGCTTTCTTT.

The V call is TRBV4-3, the J call TRBJ2-6; D unresolved. Trimming pared 5 bases from V and 4 bases from J, leaving 15 bases between. The CDR3 contains 16 residues. CDR1 and CDR2 from the germline V gene are LGHNA and YSLEER. CDR3 coding DNA: TGCGCCAGCAGCTTCACCGCCCGTCTCGGGGCCAACGTCCTGACTTTC. It is translated as CASSFTARLGANVLTF.

V usage is TRBV30 and J usage is TRBJ2-7; D unclear. The ends were cut back, 0 bases at V and 2 bases at J, with 11 bases in the middle. Looked up from germline, CDR1 is GTSNPN and CDR2 is SVGIG (reference sequence). CDR3 size: 14 residues. As DNA, the CDR3 is TGTGCCTGGAGTGTAATCCCAGACACCTACGAGCAGTACTTC. Protein product: CAWSVIPDTYEQYF.

This clone was counted only a few times. J is TRBJ2-2 and V is TRBV9; D unclear. The CDR3 loop spans 14 amino acids. Germline CDR1 reads SGDLS; CDR2 reads YYNGEE. The V end was cut by 1 base, the J end by 7 bases, with 11 bases between. The CDR3 loop is CASSVKDLFGELFF. The CDR3 DNA follows: TGTGCCAGCAGCGTAAAGGACCTTTTCGGGGAGCTGTTTTTT.

This chain uses TRBV6-1 with TRBJ2-2; TRBD1 aligns across 9 bases. CDR3 length equals 14 residues. Trimming cost V 6 bases and J 6 bases; bases outside gene matches: 5. Per germline, CDR1 MNHNS and CDR2 SASEGT. The CDR3 sequence: CASRGTGWSGELFF. CDR3 in DNA: TGTGCCAGCAGAGGGACAGGGTGGTCCGGGGAGCTGTTTTTT.

The chain employs TRBV5-6 and TRBJ2-1; 11 positions agree with TRBD2. Germline loops: CDR1 SGHDT, CDR2 YYEEEE. The CDR3 totals 15 residues. With 4 bases clipped from V and 6 bases from J, the junction kept 6 bases outside the gene matches. The CDR3 is CASSPLAGGGNEQFF. The DNA for the CDR3 is TGTGCCAGCAGCCCTCTAGCGGGGGGCGGCAATGAGCAGTTCTTC.

The gene calls are TRBV6-6 and TRBJ1-5; 7 bases agree with TRBD1. V gave up 6 bases and J gave up 2 bases; unmatched junction bases: 4. The CDR3 contains 14 residues. Germline CDR1 reads MNHNY; CDR2 reads SVGAGI (reference sequence). As DNA, the CDR3 is TGTGCCAGCAGGACAGGGCAAGGCAATCAGCCCCAGCATTTT. Translated, it gives CASRTGQGNQPQHF.

A few counts support this clone. This sequence joins TRBV29-1 and TRBJ2-3, with D hard to call. The V gene lost 7 bases and the J gene lost 0 bases, with 8 bases spanning the gap. In germline, CDR1 is SQVTM, CDR2 ANQGSEA. The CDR3 has 12 amino acids. This CDR3 is CSAVPSTDTQYF. The CDR3 coding sequence is TGCAGCGCCGTCCCTAGCACAGATACGCAGTATTTT.

The chain recombines TRBV5-1 with TRBJ1-5; D remains unclear. This CDR3 spans 14 amino acids. The V end was cut by 0 bases, the J end by 9 bases, with 13 bases between. CDR1 is SGHRS and CDR2 is YFSETQ in the germline V gene. CDR3 sequence reads: CASSLEPDSWPQHF. CDR3 DNA: TGCGCCAGCAGCTTGGAGCCAGATAGTTGGCCCCAGCATTTT.

V gene TRBV29-1 combines with J gene TRBJ1-6, with 10 bases fitting TRBD1. CDR1 SQVTM and CDR2 ANQGSEA come from the germline V gene. The V and J ends lost 8 bases and 6 bases, in that order; junction bases with no gene match: 4. The CDR3 extends over 13 amino acids. This CDR3 reads CSIWTGGNSPLHF. In DNA form, the CDR3 reads TGCAGCATCTGGACAGGGGGTAATTCACCCCTCCACTTT. The full variable domain, rest sourced from reference TRBV29-1 and TRBJ1-6, is SAVISQKPSRDICQRGTSLTIQCQVDSQVTMMFWYRQQPGQSLTLIATANQGSEATYESGFVIDKFPISRPNLTFSTLTVSNMSPEDSSIYLCSIWTGGNSPLHFGNGTRLTVT.

The table lists this clone with a few counts. This chain uses TRBV7-3 with TRBJ1-3; no reliable D call. Trimming removed 1 base from V and 8 bases from J, with 9 bases in between. Germline assignment: CDR1 SGHTA and CDR2 FQGTGA. The CDR3 runs to 13 residues. The CDR3: CASSLSGGHTIYF. The CDR3 DNA reads as TGTGCCAGCAGCTTAAGTGGTGGGCACACCATATATTTT.

The chain links TRBV18 to TRBJ2-3, with D hard to call. V lost 3 bases and J lost 4, with 5 bases in between. The CDR3 spans 12 residues. Germline V CDR1 and CDR2: KGHSH, LQKENI. The DNA of the CDR3 is TGTGCCAGCTCACCCGGGTCAGATACGCAGTATTTT. Protein product: CASSPGSDTQYF.

This clone showed up many times. CDR3: CASSFSGGFEQFF. CDR3 in DNA: TGTGCCAGCAGCTTTTCTGGTGGGTTTGAGCAGTTCTTC. The chain recombines TRBV11-3 with TRBJ2-1; D unclear. Trimming left V 3 bases short and J 9 bases short, with 12 bases between. The CDR3 is 13 residues long. CDR1 and CDR2 from the germline V gene are SGHNT and YENEEA.